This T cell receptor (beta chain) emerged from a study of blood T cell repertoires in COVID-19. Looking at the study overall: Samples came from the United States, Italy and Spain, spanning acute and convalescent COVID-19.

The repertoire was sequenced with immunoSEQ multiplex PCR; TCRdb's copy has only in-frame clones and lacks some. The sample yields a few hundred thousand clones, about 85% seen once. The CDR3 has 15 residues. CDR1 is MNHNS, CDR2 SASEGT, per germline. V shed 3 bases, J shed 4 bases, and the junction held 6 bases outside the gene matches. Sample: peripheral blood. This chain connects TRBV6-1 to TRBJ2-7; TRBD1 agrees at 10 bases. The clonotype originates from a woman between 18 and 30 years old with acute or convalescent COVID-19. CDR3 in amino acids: CASSEMSGQGYEQYF. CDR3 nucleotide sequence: TGTGCCAGCAGTGAGATGTCGGGACAGGGGTACGAGCAGTACTTC.